This T cell receptor beta chain was captured in a study of shared clonotypes between healthy human individuals. Whole-study results and caveats: The study found about 5% of naive CD4 clonotypes shared across a few donors.

Germline CDR1 MDHEN, CDR2 SYDVKM. CDR3 length: 14 residues. V gave up 5 bases and J gave up 0 bases, with 8 bases separating them. The repertoire was sequenced with immunoSEQ multiplex PCR; TCRdb's copy has only in-frame clones and lacks some. Seen here are millions of clones, more than 90% observed once, and the top ten hold 0.14%. To note about this clone: The target antigen is unknown. The same CDR3 can be traced to other DNA sequences in this sample.

Participating donors were healthy, HIV-negative adults free of recent acute infections or vaccinations. The TCR was taken from a man between 18 and 35 years old in good health. The V and J genes are TRBV28 and TRBJ1-3, with D maybe TRBD1 (5 bases). The sequencing input was naive CD4+ T cells sorted from blood. Documented subset: CD45RA+ positively selected. This CDR3 reads CASSLDSSGNTIYF. CDR3 nucleotide sequence: TGTGCCAGCAGTCTAGACAGCTCTGGAAACACCATATATTTT.